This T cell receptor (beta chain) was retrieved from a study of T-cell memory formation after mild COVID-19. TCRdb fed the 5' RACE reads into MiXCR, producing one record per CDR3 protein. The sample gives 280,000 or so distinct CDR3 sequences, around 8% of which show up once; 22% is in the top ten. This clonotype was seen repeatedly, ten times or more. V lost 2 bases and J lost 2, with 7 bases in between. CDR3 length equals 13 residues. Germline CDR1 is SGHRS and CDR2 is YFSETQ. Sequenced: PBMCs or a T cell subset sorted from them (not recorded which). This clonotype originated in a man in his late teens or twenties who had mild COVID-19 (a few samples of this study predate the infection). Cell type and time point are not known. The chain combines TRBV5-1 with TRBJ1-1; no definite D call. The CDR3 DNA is TGCGCCAGCAGCTTTGACCAAAACACTGAAGCTTTCTTT. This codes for CASSFDQNTEAFF.